The present TCR beta chain was sequenced within a study of shared clonotypes between healthy human individuals. General study findings and limits: Memory subsets had estimated richness that was generally smaller than that of naive subsets.

As concerns this clone: The antigen is not known. Other DNA sequences in the same sample also yield this CDR3.

Some 32,000 T cell genomes, or approximately 0.2 ug DNA, went into the sorted-subset replicate PCRs. The data were produced by immunoSEQ multiplex PCR, yet TCRdb's version contains in-frame clones alone and is incomplete. The data contain over a million clones, 65% to 80% of them singletons. Sample: memory CD4+ T cells sorted from blood. Stated subset: CD45RA-negative fraction. This clonotype was obtained from a man aged 18 to 35 in good health.

CDR3 coding DNA: TGTGCCAGCAGTGTGTCAGGGAGCTCCTACGAGCAGTACTTC. Its translation is CASSVSGSSYEQYF. The chain has TRBV2 and TRBJ2-7; tentatively, D is TRBD1 or TRBD2 (5 bases each). There are 14 residues in the CDR3. The V and J ends lost 4 bases and 0 bases respectively, with 10 bases between them. Germline lookup yields CDR1 SNHLY and CDR2 FYNNEI.